One T cell receptor (beta chain) is described in this entry. These data are taken from a study of blood T cells in healthy people across ages. A J-beta primer mix and a sample-barcoded 5' primer were used in a second PCR of roughly 6 to 11 cycles. TCRdb independently ran MiXCR on the 5' RACE reads; one entry per CDR3 protein. The sample has 800,000 to 900,000 distinct CDR3 sequences, less than 80% seen once. V lost 3 bases and J lost 0, with 8 bases in between. CDR3 length equals 13 residues. Germline CDR1 and CDR2: DFQATT and SNEGSKA (reference sequence). The sequenced sample consisted of blood. The clonotype was recovered from a man aged 30 to 45 in good health. The chain has TRBV20-1 and TRBJ1-1; no firm D call. This CDR3 is CSASNRVNTEAFF. CDR3 in DNA: TGCAGTGCTAGCAACAGAGTGAACACTGAAGCTTTCTTT.